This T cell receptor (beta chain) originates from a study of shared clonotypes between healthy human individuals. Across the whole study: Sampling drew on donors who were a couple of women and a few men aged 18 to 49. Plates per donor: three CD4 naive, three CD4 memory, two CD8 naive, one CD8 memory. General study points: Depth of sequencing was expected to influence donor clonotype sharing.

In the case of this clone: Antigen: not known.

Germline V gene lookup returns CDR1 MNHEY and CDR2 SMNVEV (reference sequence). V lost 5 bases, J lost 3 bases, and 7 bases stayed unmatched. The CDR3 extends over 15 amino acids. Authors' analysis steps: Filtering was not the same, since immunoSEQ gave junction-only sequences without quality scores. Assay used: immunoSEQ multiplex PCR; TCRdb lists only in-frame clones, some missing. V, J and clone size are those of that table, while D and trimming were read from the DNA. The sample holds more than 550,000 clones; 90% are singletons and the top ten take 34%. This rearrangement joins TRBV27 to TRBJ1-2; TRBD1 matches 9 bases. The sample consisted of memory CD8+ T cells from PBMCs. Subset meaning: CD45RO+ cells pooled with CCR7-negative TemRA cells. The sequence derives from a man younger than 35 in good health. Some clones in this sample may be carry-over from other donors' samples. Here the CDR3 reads CASSPRTGEDYGYTF. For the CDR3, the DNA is TGTGCCAGCAGTCCTCGGACAGGGGAGGACTATGGCTACACCTTC.